The sequence of this T cell receptor (beta chain) was determined in a study of OX40 agonist ivuxolimab in advanced cancers. The overall study: Each patient was given ivuxolimab into a vein every 2 weeks, at 0.01 to 10 mg/kg. Patients treated during dose escalation were battling hepatocellular carcinoma, melanoma, renal cell or head and neck cancer. Therapy given before enrollment (anti-PD-1, anti-PD-L1 or anti-CTLA-4) was allowed, and 40% to 45% had some.

This clone was counted between two and nine times. Only in-frame clones appear in the TCRdb table, and some are missing; sequencing was by immunoSEQ multiplex PCR. The sample comprises tens of thousands of clones, over 80% of which are singletons, and 4.6% rests with the top ten. The junction had 0 bases not matched to a gene; V was cut back by 2 bases and J by 2 bases. The CDR3 is 15 amino acids. Germline V CDR1 and CDR2: SEHNR, FQNEAQ (reference sequence). Autoimmune disease history or systemic immunosuppression led to patient exclusion. The receptor's source is an adult with an advanced solid tumor such as melanoma, head and neck, liver or kidney cancer. The chain joins TRBV7-9 to TRBJ2-1; 10 bases are shared with TRBD2. The input for sequencing was CD4+ or CD8+ T cells sorted from blood, taken in a trial of the OX40 agonist ivuxolimab. As DNA, the CDR3 is TGTGCCAGCAGCTTAACTAGCGGGACCTACAATGAGCAGTTCTTC. Protein sequence: CASSLTSGTYNEQFF. Using reference TRBV7-9 and TRBJ2-1 for the parts outside the CDR3, the full variable domain is DTGVSQNPRHKITKRGQNVTFRCDPISEHNRLYWYRQTLGQGPEFLTYFQNEAQLEKSRLLSDRFSAERPKGSFSTLEIQRTEQGDSAMYLCASSLTSGTYNEQFFGPGTRLTVL.